This T cell receptor beta chain was captured in a study of T cell responses to AZD1222 COVID-19 vaccine. Study summary: Combined were second doses at about 4 or about 12 weeks. The study, taken as a whole, reports: With dominance at 160-218 and 743-854, vaccine-associated CD4 TCRs spanned spike. No repertoire was sampled before or during the peak T cell response, only after it.

The CDR3 is 16 residues long. Between the trimmed V and J ends, which lost 0 bases and 7 bases, there was a span of 15 bases. Germline V gene lookup returns CDR1 SGHTA and CDR2 FQGTGA. Measured with immunoSEQ multiplex PCR; TCRdb has only the in-frame clones, and not every one. This repertoire shows about 120,000 clones, approximately 90% found once; its top ten account for less than 3.5%. On this clone: Its antigen is unknown.

The sequenced sample was peripheral blood, obtained on day 0 of AZD1222 vaccination. J is TRBJ2-2 and V is TRBV7-3, with D tentatively TRBD1 or TRBD2 (5 bases each). The TCR originated in an adult in good health. The CDR3 region is CASSLTATPGGGELFF. CDR3 nucleotide sequence: TGTGCCAGCAGCTTAACTGCGACCCCTGGGGGCGGGGAGCTGTTTTTT.